These 13 T cell receptor beta chains were sequenced from one sample in a study of T cell clones after liver transplantation. Only in-frame clones appear in the TCRdb table, and some are missing; sequencing was by immunoSEQ multiplex PCR. The table has 55,000 to 75,000 clones, 80% to 95% seen once. This sample comprised CD4+ T cells from blood, obtained about 27 months after liver transplant. These receptors were collected from a human patient who received a liver transplant. Some T cells may have come from the graft donor.

The V gene is TRBV12-5, the J gene TRBJ2-7; a weak D match, TRBD1 (5 bases). This CDR3 has 14 amino acids. Germline V gene data show CDR1 as LGHNT and CDR2 as FRNRAP. Trimming shortened V by 5 bases and J by 5 bases, and 16 bases separated the two germline ends. The CDR3, as DNA: TGTGCTAGTGGTCCCGGTCAGGGAACCCACGAGCAGTACTTC. Encoded protein: CASGPGQGTHEQYF.

The chain joins TRBV10-3 to TRBJ2-2; D is perhaps TRBD2 (6 bases). The V end lost 6 bases, the J end lost 5 bases, and 13 bases lay between the germline ends. The germline CDR1 and CDR2 sequences are ENHRY and SYGVKD. The CDR3 totals 14 residues. In DNA, the CDR3 is TGTGCCATCAGAAGGCGGGAATCTACCGGGGAGCTGTTTTTT. As protein: CAIRRRESTGELFF.

V and J are TRBV19 and TRBJ2-1; TRBD2 matches 13 bases. V gave up 5 bases and J gave up 5 bases; unmatched junction bases: 9. The CDR3 is 17 amino acids. CDR1 and CDR2 from the germline V gene are LNHDA and SQIVND (reference sequence). CDR3 amino acids: CASSLWTSGRQDNEQFF. CDR3 DNA: TGTGCCAGTAGTCTCTGGACTAGCGGGAGACAGGACAATGAGCAGTTCTTC.

The chain joins TRBV18 to TRBJ2-5; the D is unclear. The CDR3 is 13 amino acids. The germline V gene has CDR1 KGHSH and CDR2 LQKENI. Deletions cut 3 bases from V and 5 bases from J, with 10 bases between. This CDR3 reads CASSPGHSETQYF. In DNA form, the CDR3 reads TGTGCCAGCTCACCGGGCCACTCCGAGACCCAGTACTTC.

The chain combines TRBV7-3 with TRBJ2-3, with 10 bases matching TRBD1. J gave up 5 bases and V 5 bases, and 16 bases lay outside the gene matches. The CDR3 length is 18 residues. Germline CDR1 SGHTA, CDR2 FQGTGA. The CDR3 nucleotides read TGTGCCAGCAGCCTCTATCCCGGGACAGGGGTAGGTGGAGATACGCAGTATTTT. Its translation is CASSLYPGTGVGGDTQYF.

This chain links TRBV27 with TRBJ1-1; 7 bases are a match to TRBD1. Germline CDR1 is MNHEY and CDR2 is SMNVEV (reference sequence). Losses at the gene ends were 4 bases for V and 0 bases for J; bases not matched to a gene: 11. This CDR3 is built from 17 residues. In DNA form, the CDR3 reads TGTGCCAGCAGTTCCCCAGGGGGGGTTTTACTGAACACTGAAGCTTTCTTT. It codes for CASSSPGGVLLNTEAFF.

This sequence joins TRBV29-1 and TRBJ2-1; 8 bases are shared with TRBD1. This CDR3 contains 14 residues. V lost 5 bases and J lost 7; bases outside the gene matches: 10. From germline, CDR1 is SQVTM and CDR2 ANQGSEA. The CDR3 nucleotides are TGCAGCGTTTTAAACAGGGGGGCGGGGAATGAGCAGTTCTTC. Its protein is CSVLNRGAGNEQFF.

This clone was seen once. The chain employs TRBV6-5 and TRBJ2-7; D unresolved. The germline gives CDR1 MNHEY, CDR2 SVGAGI. The CDR3 is made up of 13 amino acids. Trimming cost V 0 bases and J 7 bases, with 10 bases left between them. For the CDR3, the DNA is TGTGCCAGCAGTTACTCGACAACACGAGAGCAGTACTTC. This codes for CASSYSTTREQYF.

CDR3 loop: CASSRQLAGGGYEQYF. The CDR3 region has the DNA TGTGCCAGCAGTAGACAACTAGCGGGAGGAGGCTACGAGCAGTACTTC. The rearrangement links TRBV2 to TRBJ2-7, with 12 bases fitting TRBD2. The CDR3 runs to 16 residues. Unmatched junction bases numbered 8, after V lost 5 bases and J lost 3 bases. Germline CDR1 SNHLY, CDR2 FYNNEI.

This clone occurred once. V gene TRBV18 combines with J gene TRBJ2-3, with D hard to call. The V and J ends lost 3 bases and 5 bases respectively, with 9 bases between them. Germline CDR1 KGHSH, CDR2 LQKENI. CDR3 size: 13 residues. As DNA, the CDR3 is TGTGCCAGCTCACCGCCGACCGTAGATACGCAGTATTTT. It codes for CASSPPTVDTQYF.

The chain uses TRBV18 and TRBJ2-1; 10 nucleotides line up with TRBD2. Germline assignment: CDR1 KGHSH and CDR2 LQKENI. The V and J ends lost 4 bases and 7 bases, in that order; junction bases with no gene match: 7. The CDR3 is 15 residues long. CDR3 protein: CASSRGLAAENEQFF. For the CDR3, the DNA is TGTGCCAGCTCACGTGGACTAGCGGCCGAAAATGAGCAGTTCTTC.

The chain uses TRBV30 and TRBJ1-3, with TRBD1 identical over 8 bases. The V segment lost 5 bases and the J segment 4 bases; nucleotides outside the gene matches: 7. Germline lookup yields CDR1 GTSNPN and CDR2 SVGIG (reference sequence). The CDR3 extends over 14 amino acids. CDR3 sequence (DNA): TGTGCCTGGGGGACGACAGGGGCAGGAAACACCATATATTTT. This sequence encodes CAWGTTGAGNTIYF.

The chain joins TRBV7-2 to TRBJ1-1, with D possibly TRBD1 on 5 matching bases. V was trimmed by 4 bases and J by 4 bases, leaving 13 bases between them. The CDR3 runs to 14 residues. Germline loops: CDR1 SGHTA, CDR2 FQGNSA. The CDR3 nucleotides are TGTGCCAGCAGCTCCACGGCGGGGACCACTGAAGCTTTCTTT. Residues: CASSSTAGTTEAFF.